This note documents a single T cell receptor beta chain sequence. Its matching antigen is unknown. This entry belongs to a study of T cells in localized non-small cell lung cancer. Findings of the study overall: Adjacent lung held a median around 58 of the top 100 tumor clones. Adjacent uninvolved lung tissue had the highest T cell clonality, exceeding tumor. Increased T cell density in blood showed an association with longer overall survival. It remains possible that heterogeneity exists, since only one tumor region was sequenced.

The CDR3 has 12 residues. Germline-derived CDR1 and CDR2 are SGHDT and YYEEEE. V lost 2 bases, J lost 5 bases, and 4 bases lay in between. Produced via immunoSEQ multiplex PCR; TCRdb's table is partial and in-frame only. The sample has over 40,000 clones; roughly 86% are singletons. The V and J genes are TRBV5-6 and TRBJ2-2; D ambiguous. The clonotype was recovered from a woman aged 18-55 years with stage III lung adenocarcinoma. The sequencing used peripheral blood, collected before any cancer treatment. The CDR3 here is CASSFGTGELFF. In DNA form, the CDR3 reads TGTGCCAGCAGCTTCGGTACCGGGGAGCTGTTTTTT.